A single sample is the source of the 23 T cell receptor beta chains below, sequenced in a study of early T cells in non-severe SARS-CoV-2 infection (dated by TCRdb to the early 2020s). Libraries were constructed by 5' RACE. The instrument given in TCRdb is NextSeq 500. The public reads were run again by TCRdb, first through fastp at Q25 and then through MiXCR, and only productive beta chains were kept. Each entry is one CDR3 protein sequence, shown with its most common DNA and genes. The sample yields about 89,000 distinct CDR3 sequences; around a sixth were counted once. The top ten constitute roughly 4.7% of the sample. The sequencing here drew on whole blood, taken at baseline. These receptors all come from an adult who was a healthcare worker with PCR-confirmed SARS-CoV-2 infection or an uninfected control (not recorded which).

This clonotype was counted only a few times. CDR3 loop: CASSYSIVGDGYTF. CDR3 in DNA: TGTGCCAGCAGTTACTCTATAGTAGGAGATGGCTACACCTTC. The rearrangement links TRBV6-6 to TRBJ1-2, with D unclear. V lost 0 bases and J lost 6, with 11 bases in between. There are 14 residues in the CDR3. CDR1 and CDR2 from the germline V gene are MNHNY and SVGAGI (reference sequence).

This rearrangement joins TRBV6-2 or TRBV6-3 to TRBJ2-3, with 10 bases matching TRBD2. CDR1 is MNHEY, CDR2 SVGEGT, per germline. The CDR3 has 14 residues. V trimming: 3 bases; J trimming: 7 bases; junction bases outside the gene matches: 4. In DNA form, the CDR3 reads TGTGCCAGCAGTTATGGAGCGGGAGGGTATACGCAGTATTTT. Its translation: CASSYGAGGYTQYF.

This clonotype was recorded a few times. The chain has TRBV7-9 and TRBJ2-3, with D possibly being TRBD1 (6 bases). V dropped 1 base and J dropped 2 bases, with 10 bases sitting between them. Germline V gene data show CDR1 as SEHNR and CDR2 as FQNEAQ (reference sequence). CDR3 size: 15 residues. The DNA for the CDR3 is TGTGCCAGCAGCTTAGGGCCAGGGGCCACAGATACGCAGTATTTT. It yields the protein CASSLGPGATDTQYF.

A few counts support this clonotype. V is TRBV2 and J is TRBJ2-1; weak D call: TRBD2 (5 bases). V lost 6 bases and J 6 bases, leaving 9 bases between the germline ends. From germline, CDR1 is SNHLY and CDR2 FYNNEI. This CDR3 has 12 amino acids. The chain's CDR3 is CASSNSGNEQFF. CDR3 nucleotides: TGTGCCAGCAGCAACAGCGGCAATGAGCAGTTCTTC.

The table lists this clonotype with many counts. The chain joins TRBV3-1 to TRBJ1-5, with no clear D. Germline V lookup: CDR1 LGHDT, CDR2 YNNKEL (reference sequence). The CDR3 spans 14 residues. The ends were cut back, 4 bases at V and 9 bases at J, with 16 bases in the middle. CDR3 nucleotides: TGTGCCAGCAGCCCCCAGGCAGCCACCTGGCCCCAGCATTTT. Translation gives CASSPQAATWPQHF.

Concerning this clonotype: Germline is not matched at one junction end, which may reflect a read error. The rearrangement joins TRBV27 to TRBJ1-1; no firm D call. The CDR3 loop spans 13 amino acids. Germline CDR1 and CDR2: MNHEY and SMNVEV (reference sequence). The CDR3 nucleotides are TGTGCCAGCAGTTTGAGCAGAGGCACTGAAGCTTCCTTT. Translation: CASSLSRGTEASF.

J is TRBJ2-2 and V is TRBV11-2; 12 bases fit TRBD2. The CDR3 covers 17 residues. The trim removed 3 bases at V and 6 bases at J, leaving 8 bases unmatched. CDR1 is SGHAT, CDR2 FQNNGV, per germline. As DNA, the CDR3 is TGTGCCAGCAGCTTTACCCGGACTAGCGGGGCCGCCGGGGAGCTGTTTTTT. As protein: CASSFTRTSGAAGELFF.

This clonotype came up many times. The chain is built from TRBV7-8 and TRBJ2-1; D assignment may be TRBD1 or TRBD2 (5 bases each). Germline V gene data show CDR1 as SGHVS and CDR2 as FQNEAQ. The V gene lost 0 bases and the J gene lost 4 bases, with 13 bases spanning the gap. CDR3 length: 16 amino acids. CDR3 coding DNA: TGTGCCAGCAGCTTAGCCGGGACCCCTCTATACAATGAGCAGTTCTTC. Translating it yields CASSLAGTPLYNEQFF.

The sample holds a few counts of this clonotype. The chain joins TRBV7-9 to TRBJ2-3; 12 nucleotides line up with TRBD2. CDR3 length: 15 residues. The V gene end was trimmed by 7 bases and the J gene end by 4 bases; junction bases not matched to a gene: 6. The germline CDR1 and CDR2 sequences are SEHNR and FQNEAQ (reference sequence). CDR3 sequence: CASTPGLAGADTQYF. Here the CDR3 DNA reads TGTGCCAGCACGCCGGGACTAGCGGGTGCAGATACGCAGTATTTT.

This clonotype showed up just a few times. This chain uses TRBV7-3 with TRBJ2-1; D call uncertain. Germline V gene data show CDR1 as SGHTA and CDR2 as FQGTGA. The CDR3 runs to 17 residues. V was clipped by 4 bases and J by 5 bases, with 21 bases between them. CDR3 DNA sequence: TGTGCCAGCAGCTCGCCAGCGTCGGGTGATCCTAACAATGAGCAGTTCTTC. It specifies CASSSPASGDPNNEQFF. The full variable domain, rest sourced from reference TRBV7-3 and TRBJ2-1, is GAGVSQTPSNKVTEKGKYVELRCDPISGHTALYWYRQSLGQGPEFLIYFQGTGAADDSGLPNDRFFAVRPEGSVSTLKIQRTERGDSAVYLCASSSPASGDPNNEQFFGPGTRLTVL.

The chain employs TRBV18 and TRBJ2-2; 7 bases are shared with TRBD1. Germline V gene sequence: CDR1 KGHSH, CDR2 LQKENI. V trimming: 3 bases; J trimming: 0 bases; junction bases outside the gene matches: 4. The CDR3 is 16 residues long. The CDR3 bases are TGTGCCAGCTCACCGAAGACAGGGTCGAACACCGGGGAGCTGTTTTTT. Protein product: CASSPKTGSNTGELFF.

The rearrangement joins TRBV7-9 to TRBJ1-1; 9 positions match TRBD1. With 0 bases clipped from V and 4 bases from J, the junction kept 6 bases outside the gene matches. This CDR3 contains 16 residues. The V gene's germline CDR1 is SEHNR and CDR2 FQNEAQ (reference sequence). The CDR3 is CASSLALGQGITEAFF. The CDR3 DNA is TGTGCCAGCAGCTTAGCGCTTGGACAGGGGATCACTGAAGCTTTCTTT.

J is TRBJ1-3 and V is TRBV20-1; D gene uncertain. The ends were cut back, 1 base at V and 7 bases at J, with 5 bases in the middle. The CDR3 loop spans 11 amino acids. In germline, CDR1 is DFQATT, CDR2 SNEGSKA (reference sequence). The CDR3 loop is CSARVMNTIYF. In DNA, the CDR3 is TGCAGTGCTAGAGTGATGAACACCATATATTTT.

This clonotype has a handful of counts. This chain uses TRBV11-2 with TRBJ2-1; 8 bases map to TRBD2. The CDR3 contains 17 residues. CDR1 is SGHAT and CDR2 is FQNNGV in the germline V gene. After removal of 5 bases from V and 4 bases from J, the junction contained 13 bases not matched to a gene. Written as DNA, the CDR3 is TGTGCCAGCAGCCCACTCCGGGGGGGCGGGAGGTACAATGAGCAGTTCTTC. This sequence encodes CASSPLRGGGRYNEQFF.

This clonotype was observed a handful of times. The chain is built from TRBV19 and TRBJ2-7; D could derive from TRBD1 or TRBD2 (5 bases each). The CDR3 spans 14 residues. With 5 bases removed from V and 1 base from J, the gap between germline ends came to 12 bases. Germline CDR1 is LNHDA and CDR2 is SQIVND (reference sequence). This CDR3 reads CASSPTGASYEQYF. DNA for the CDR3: TGTGCCAGTAGTCCGACCGGGGCGTCCTACGAGCAGTACTTC. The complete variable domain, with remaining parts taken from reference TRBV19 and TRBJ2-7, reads DGGITQSPKYLFRKEGQNVTLSCEQNLNHDAMYWYRQDPGQGLRLIYYSQIVNDFQKGDIAEGYSVSREKKESFPLTVTSAQKNPTAFYLCASSPTGASYEQYFGPGTRLTVT.

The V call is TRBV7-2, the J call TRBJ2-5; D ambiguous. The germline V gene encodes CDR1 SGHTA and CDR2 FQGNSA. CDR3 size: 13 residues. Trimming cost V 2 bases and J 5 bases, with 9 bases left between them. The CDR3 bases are TGTGCCAGCAGCTTATCTTACCCTGAGACCCAGTACTTC. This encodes CASSLSYPETQYF.

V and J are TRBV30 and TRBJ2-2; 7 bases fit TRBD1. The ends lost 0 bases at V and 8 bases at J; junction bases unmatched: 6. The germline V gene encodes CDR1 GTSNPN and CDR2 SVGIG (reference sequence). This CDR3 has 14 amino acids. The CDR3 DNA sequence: TGTGCCTGGAGTGTAGAACAGGGGCTGGGGGAGCTGTTTTTT. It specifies CAWSVEQGLGELFF.

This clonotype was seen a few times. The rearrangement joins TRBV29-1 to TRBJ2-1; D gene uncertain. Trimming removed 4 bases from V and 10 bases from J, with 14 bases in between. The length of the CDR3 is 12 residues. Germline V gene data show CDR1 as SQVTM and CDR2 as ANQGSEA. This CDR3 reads CSVAIWTEEQFF. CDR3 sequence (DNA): TGCAGCGTTGCGATATGGACGGAGGAGCAGTTCTTC.

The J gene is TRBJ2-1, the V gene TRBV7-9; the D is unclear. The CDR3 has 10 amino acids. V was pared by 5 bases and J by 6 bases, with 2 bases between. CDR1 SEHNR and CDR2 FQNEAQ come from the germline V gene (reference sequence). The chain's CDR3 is CASSANEQFF. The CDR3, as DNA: TGTGCCAGCAGCGCCAATGAGCAGTTCTTC.

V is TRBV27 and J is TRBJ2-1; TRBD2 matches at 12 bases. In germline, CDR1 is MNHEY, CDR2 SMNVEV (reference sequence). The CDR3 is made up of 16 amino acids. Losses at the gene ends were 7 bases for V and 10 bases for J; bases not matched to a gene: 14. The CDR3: CASTSYLAGGPGEQFF. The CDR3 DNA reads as TGTGCCAGCACCTCCTACCTAGCGGGAGGGCCAGGGGAGCAGTTCTTC.

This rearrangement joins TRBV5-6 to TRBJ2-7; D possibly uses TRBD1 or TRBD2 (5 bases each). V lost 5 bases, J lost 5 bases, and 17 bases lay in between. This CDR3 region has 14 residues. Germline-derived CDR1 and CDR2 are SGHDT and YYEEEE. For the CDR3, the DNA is TGTGCCAGCAGAAGGACGGGACGGTTGAACGAGCAGTACTTC. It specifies CASRRTGRLNEQYF.

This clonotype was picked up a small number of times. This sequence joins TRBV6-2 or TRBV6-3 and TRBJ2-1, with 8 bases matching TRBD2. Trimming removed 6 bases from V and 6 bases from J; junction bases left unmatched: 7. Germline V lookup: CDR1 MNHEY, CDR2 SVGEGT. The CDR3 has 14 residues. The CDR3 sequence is CASRPSGSFNEQFF. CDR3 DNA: TGTGCCAGCAGACCAAGCGGGAGTTTCAATGAGCAGTTCTTC.

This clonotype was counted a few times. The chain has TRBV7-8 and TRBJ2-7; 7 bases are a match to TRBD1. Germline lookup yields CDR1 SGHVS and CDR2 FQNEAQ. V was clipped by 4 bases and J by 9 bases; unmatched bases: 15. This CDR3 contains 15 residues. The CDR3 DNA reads TGTGCCAGCAGCTCCGTGGAGCAGGGGGATGGTACGCAGTACTTC. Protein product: CASSSVEQGDGTQYF.